This is a list of T cell receptor beta chains from one sample in a study of shared clonotypes between healthy human individuals. Sequencing was performed with immunoSEQ multiplex PCR; in TCRdb, only in-frame clones are kept and a portion is missing. The sample contains under 550,000 clones, almost 97% of which appear only once. The sample comprised naive CD4+ T cells sorted from blood. The receptor source for this set is a woman in her 30s in good health. Each CDR3 is given with its conserved first and last residue. Each record gives: D gene, CDR3 length, V gene, J gene, clone size, CDR3 DNA, CDR3 protein. D genes are given only for firm matches. Size is stated for part of the rows, as once, few or many counts, or as a class when the clone is expanded.

-,14,TRBV19,TRBJ1-1,once,TGTGCCAGCCAACAGGGAGCCATGAACACTGAAGCTTTCTTT,CASQQGAMNTEAFF
-,18,TRBV7-9,TRBJ2-3,once,TGTGCCAGCAGCCTCCGACAGAGGGCGCTTAGTTTCACAGATACGCAGTATTTT,CASSLRQRALSFTDTQYF
-,13,TRBV7-9,TRBJ1-1,-,TGTGCCAGCAGCTTAATCATGAACACTGAAGCTTTCTTT,CASSLIMNTEAFF
-,14,TRBV28,TRBJ2-7,-,TGTGCCAGCAGTCCCCGGGCCCATTTCTACGAGCAGTACTTC,CASSPRAHFYEQYF
-,17,TRBV6-1,TRBJ2-3,-,TGTGCCAGCAGTGCCGGCCCCAGGCCGCGCAGCACAGATACGCAGTATTTT,CASSAGPRPRSTDTQYF
-,15,TRBV4-1,TRBJ1-3,-,TGCGCCAGCAGCCCATCCGTCCTGTCTGGAAACACCATATATTTT,CASSPSVLSGNTIYF
TRBD1,16,TRBV29-1,TRBJ2-6,-,TGCAGCGTTGGAGGACAGGGCTTCTCTGGGGCCAACGTCCTGACTTTC,CSVGGQGFSGANVLTF
TRBD2,16,TRBV28,TRBJ2-1,-,TGTGCCAGCAGTTTAGGTTCGGCGGGAGGGCCGAATGAGCAGTTCTTC,CASSLGSAGGPNEQFF
-,13,TRBV5-6,TRBJ2-7,-,TGTGCCAGCAGCTCACGCCTAGAATCCGAGCAGTACTTC,CASSSRLESEQYF
-,14,TRBV19,TRBJ2-5,-,TGTGCCAGCTCGGGGTTCCCCCCCCGAGAGACCCAGTACTTC,CASSGFPPRETQYF
TRBD1,16,TRBV18,TRBJ1-2,once,TGTGCCAGCTCACCAGGGGCCAGGGGGCTAACCTGGGGCTACACCTTC,CASSPGARGLTWGYTF
-,12,TRBV7-9,TRBJ1-5,-,TGTGCCAGCAGCTTCTTAGCTCAGCCCCAGCATTTT,CASSFLAQPQHF
-,14,TRBV28,TRBJ1-2,-,TGTGCCAGCAGTCTAGGGGTAGGAGGGAATGGCTACACCTTC,CASSLGVGGNGYTF
-,13,TRBV6-6,TRBJ2-7,-,TGTGCCAGCAGTTTTGGCGGGACCTACGAGCAGTACTTC,CASSFGGTYEQYF
-,14,TRBV13,TRBJ1-1,-,TGTGCCAGCAGCTTACAACCCACCGGGACTGAAGCTTTCTTT,CASSLQPTGTEAFF
-,16,TRBV7-2,TRBJ1-3,once,TGTGCCAGCAGCTTAGATCAAGCCTTCTCTGGAAACACCATATATTTT,CASSLDQAFSGNTIYF
-,15,TRBV6-6,TRBJ1-5,-,TGTGCCAGCCGAATACAGAGCTTTAGCAATCAGCCCCAGCATTTT,CASRIQSFSNQPQHF
-,13,TRBV27,TRBJ1-1,once,TGTGCCAGCAGTTTAAAGGGTAACACTGAAGCTTTCTTT,CASSLKGNTEAFF
TRBD2,15,TRBV5-1,TRBJ2-5,once,TGCGCCAGCAGCCAGGGACTAGCGGGGACGGAGACCCAGTACTTC,CASSQGLAGTETQYF
TRBD2,17,TRBV7-9,TRBJ2-3,once,TGTGCCAGCAGCCTCCGCACCCCTAGCGGGAGAACAGATACGCAGTATTTT,CASSLRTPSGRTDTQYF
TRBD1,14,TRBV29-1,TRBJ1-1,few,TGCAGCGTTGGGAAAGGACAGGGCGCTACTGAAGCTTTCTTT,CSVGKGQGATEAFF
-,15,TRBV6-5,TRBJ1-5,-,TGTGCCAGCCGGCAACCTGGGACACCAAATCAGCCCCAGCATTTT,CASRQPGTPNQPQHF
-,15,TRBV5-1,TRBJ1-2,-,TGCGCCAGCTCCCAGGGGACGTCGACTAACTATGGCTACACCTTC,CASSQGTSTNYGYTF
TRBD2,14,TRBV19,TRBJ2-7,-,TGTGCCAGTAGTCGGACTAGCGGGGACTACGAGCAGTACTTC,CASSRTSGDYEQYF